Below are 18 T cell receptor beta chains sequenced from a single sample in a study of blood T cells in healthy people across ages. Alongside a J-beta primer mix, a sample-barcoded 5' primer served in a second PCR lasting roughly 6 to 11 cycles. TCRdb used MiXCR to reprocess the 5' RACE reads, holding one entry per CDR3 protein. The table includes almost 1 million distinct CDR3 sequences, roughly 51% detected once. The sample consisted of blood. These receptors were collected from a woman aged 60-70 years in good health.

The chain uses TRBV5-1 and TRBJ2-3; TRBD2 matches 15 bases. The CDR3 contains 17 residues. The V and J ends lost 6 bases and 5 bases, in that order; junction bases with no gene match: 10. Per germline, CDR1 SGHRS and CDR2 YFSETQ. The CDR3 DNA is TGCGCCAGCACCCTGGGACTAGCGGGAGGTGGTGGAGATACGCAGTATTTT. Translation: CASTLGLAGGGGDTQYF.

V usage is TRBV28 and J usage is TRBJ2-1, with D possibly matching TRBD1 (6 bases). Germline assignment: CDR1 MDHEN and CDR2 SYDVKM. This CDR3 spans 14 amino acids. The V end was cut by 7 bases, the J end by 8 bases, with 18 bases between. CDR3 region: CASMNSPRGYEQFF. CDR3 nucleotide sequence: TGTGCCAGCATGAACAGCCCCAGGGGCTATGAGCAGTTCTTC.

The chain employs TRBV20-1 and TRBJ2-7, with 10 nucleotides matching TRBD1. There are 17 residues in the CDR3. Germline values: CDR1 DFQATT, CDR2 SNEGSKA (reference sequence). After removal of 4 bases from V and 1 base from J, the junction contained 13 bases not matched to a gene. This CDR3 reads CSAIQDRGHTTSYEQYF. CDR3 bases: TGCAGTGCTATTCAAGACAGGGGGCATACCACGTCCTACGAGCAGTACTTC.

This clonotype was counted between two and nine times. The chain employs TRBV4-1 and TRBJ2-7; 7 bases line up with TRBD1. The V gene end was trimmed by 0 bases and the J gene end by 4 bases; junction bases not matched to a gene: 9. Germline-derived CDR1 and CDR2 are MGHRA and YSYEKL. The CDR3 extends over 16 amino acids. The CDR3 region is CASSQEMKGGAYEQYF. The CDR3 DNA reads TGCGCCAGCAGCCAAGAAATGAAAGGGGGCGCGTACGAGCAGTACTTC.

CDR3 amino acids: CASGAPTDTQYF. The CDR3 DNA is TGTGCCAGTGGGGCCCCTACAGATACGCAGTATTTT. V gene TRBV28 combines with J gene TRBJ2-3, with D possibly TRBD1 on 5 matching bases. The CDR3 has 12 residues. Germline CDR1 is MDHEN and CDR2 is SYDVKM. The germline V and J ends were trimmed by 9 bases and 3 bases, with 10 bases remaining between them.

The V call is TRBV6-2 or TRBV6-3, the J call TRBJ2-7, with 9 bases identical to TRBD1. The CDR3 has 13 amino acids. The V gene end was trimmed by 6 bases and the J gene end by 4 bases; junction bases not matched to a gene: 4. CDR1 and CDR2 from the germline V gene are MNHEY and SVGEGT. CDR3 residues: CASRMDRGYEQYF. The CDR3 nucleotides are TGTGCCAGCAGGATGGACAGGGGATACGAGCAGTACTTC.

This chain uses TRBV27 with TRBJ2-4, with D tentatively TRBD1 (5 bases). Gene TRBJ2-5 matches the end of the DNA better, so the J call may be wrong. Germline lookup yields CDR1 MNHEY and CDR2 SMNVEV (reference sequence). The CDR3 has 14 residues. The CDR3 nucleotides are TGTGCCAGCAGTTTATCAGGACAACAAGAGACCCAGTACTTC. It is translated as CASSLSGQQETQYF.

This clonotype was seen a handful of times. The gene calls are TRBV4-2 and TRBJ2-5; a weak D match, TRBD2 (5 bases). Germline lookup yields CDR1 LGHNA and CDR2 YNFKEQ. The CDR3 runs to 14 residues. Between the trimmed V and J ends, which lost 0 bases and 2 bases, there was a span of 7 bases. The chain's CDR3 is CASSQDERQETQYF. CDR3 nucleotides: TGTGCCAGCAGCCAAGATGAGCGGCAAGAGACCCAGTACTTC.

The V and J genes are TRBV2 and TRBJ2-5; D possibly matches TRBD1 or TRBD2 (5 bases each). The V gene's germline CDR1 is SNHLY and CDR2 FYNNEI. CDR3 size: 14 residues. The V and J ends lost 6 bases and 11 bases respectively, with 22 bases between them. The CDR3 DNA follows: TGTGCCAGCAGGGGCACTAGAGGCCTAGGGGAGCAGTACTTC. This gives the protein CASRGTRGLGEQYF.

This clonotype was found a few times. This rearrangement joins TRBV7-2 to TRBJ2-5; a possible D gene is TRBD2 (5 bases). Trimming left V 0 bases short and J 2 bases short, with 10 bases between. Looked up from germline, CDR1 is SGHTA and CDR2 is FQGNSA. The CDR3 runs 15 residues. CDR3 in amino acids: CASSLARGPQETQYF. CDR3 coding DNA: TGTGCCAGCAGCTTAGCGAGAGGGCCTCAAGAGACCCAGTACTTC.

This clonotype has only a few counts. The chain carries TRBV28 and TRBJ2-1, with a weak D call TRBD2 (5 bases). The CDR3 is 15 residues long. Germline lookup yields CDR1 MDHEN and CDR2 SYDVKM. V lost 4 bases and J lost 2, with 12 bases in between. DNA for the CDR3: TGTGCCAGCAGTTCTCCGGGGAGCACCTACAATGAGCAGTTCTTC. Protein: CASSSPGSTYNEQFF.

V usage is TRBV5-1 and J usage is TRBJ2-7; possible D gene TRBD1, 5 bases. This CDR3 is 13 amino acids long. Germline values: CDR1 SGHRS, CDR2 YFSETQ. V was cut by 2 bases and J by 6 bases, with 12 bases left in between. Here the CDR3 DNA reads TGCGCCAGCAGCTTACCTACAGGAGCCGAGCAGTACTTC. It translates to CASSLPTGAEQYF.

This chain joins TRBV24-1 and TRBJ2-5, with a possible D match to TRBD2 (6 bases). The DNA end lines up better with TRBJ2-7; the J call may be wrong. Germline CDR1 KGHDR, CDR2 SFDVKD. The CDR3 sequence is 14 residues long. The CDR3 bases are TGTGCCACCAGTGACCGACTAGAGGGATACGAGCAGTACTTC. Translated: CATSDRLEGYEQYF.

The chain joins TRBV7-2 to TRBJ1-3; D is ambiguous. The germline gives CDR1 SGHTA, CDR2 FQGNSA. The CDR3 has 16 amino acids. Trimming removed 1 base from V and 0 bases from J, with 10 bases in between. DNA of the CDR3: TGTGCCAGCAGCTTAGGCGTGGGTTACTCTGGAAACACCATATATTTT. Amino acid sequence: CASSLGVGYSGNTIYF.

The chain recombines TRBV2 with TRBJ2-3, with 7 bases aligning to TRBD2. The CDR3 runs to 15 residues. Germline CDR1 reads SNHLY; CDR2 reads FYNNEI. J was trimmed by 4 bases and V by 4 bases; bases with no gene match: 8. This CDR3 is CASSGGRGKADTQYF. In nucleotides, the CDR3 is TGTGCCAGCAGTGGCGGGAGAGGGAAGGCAGATACGCAGTATTTT.

This clonotype is a singleton in its sample. This CDR3 reads CSARDGGPQETQYF. The CDR3 bases are TGCAGTGCTAGAGATGGGGGACCCCAAGAGACCCAGTACTTC. This rearrangement joins TRBV20-1 to TRBJ2-5, with D tentatively TRBD1 or TRBD2 (5 bases each). The V end lost 0 bases, the J end lost 1 base, and 9 bases lay between the germline ends. The CDR3 runs to 14 residues. Germline values: CDR1 DFQATT, CDR2 SNEGSKA (reference sequence).

The chain has TRBV7-2 and TRBJ2-2; 9 positions agree with TRBD1. The junction had 7 bases not matched to a gene; V was cut back by 5 bases and J by 6 bases. CDR1 and CDR2 from the germline V gene are SGHTA and FQGNSA. The CDR3 is 15 amino acids. CDR3 protein: CASSRGTGLSGELFF. The CDR3 DNA sequence: TGTGCCAGCAGCCGCGGGACAGGGCTGTCCGGGGAGCTGTTTTTT.

Note on this clonotype: One end of the junction varies from germline; a read error may be responsible. The V call is TRBV25-1, the J call TRBJ2-5; 10 positions match TRBD1. The J call may be mistaken, given a closer DNA end match to TRBJ2-7. CDR1 is MGHDK and CDR2 is SYGVNS in the germline V gene. CDR3 size: 14 residues. The CDR3 nucleotides read TGTGCCTGCAGTGGGGGACAGGGGACCTACGAGCAGTACTTC. As protein: CACSGGQGTYEQYF.